The TCR beta chain described here comes from a study of OX40 agonist ivuxolimab in advanced cancers. Findings and limits, study-wide: The CD4+ and CD8+ T cells in the blood had expanded clonally by week 6 at 0.1 to 3.0 mg/kg. There were also nonresponders showing low normalized T-cell clonal expansion. Among the lowest peripheral clonal expansion occurred in 0.1-3.0 mg/kg partial responders.

The V gene end was trimmed by 7 bases and the J gene end by 7 bases; junction bases not matched to a gene: 4. CDR1 and CDR2 (germline): MRHNA, SNTAGT. The CDR3 has 13 amino acids. Patients had blood sampled at baseline and again on cycle 4 day 1 and cycle 7 day 1. Remarks on this clone: Its antigen is undetermined.

Here immunoSEQ multiplex PCR was the method, and the copy in TCRdb shows in-frame clones only, minus some. The sample has around 67,000 clones; 87% are singletons. This clonotype was obtained from an adult with an advanced solid tumor such as melanoma, head and neck, liver or kidney cancer. The chain joins TRBV6-4 to TRBJ1-6; 7 nucleotides line up with TRBD1. Sample: CD4+ or CD8+ T cells sorted from blood, taken in a trial of the OX40 agonist ivuxolimab. Here the CDR3 reads CASTGQVNSPLHF. The CDR3 nucleotides read TGTGCCAGCACTGGACAGGTAAATTCACCCCTCCACTTT.